The rows below give T cell receptor beta chains drawn from one sample of a study of monozygotic twins with inflammatory bowel disease. TCRdb reprocessed the 5' RACE reads, keeping one entry per CDR3 protein, no DNA. The table for this sample gives about 170,000 distinct CDR3 sequences. Sequenced material: blood. The receptor set was obtained from a human donor with ulcerative colitis or Crohn's disease, or a healthy co-twin of an affected twin (not recorded which). CDR3s include the opening cysteine and the closing phenylalanine or tryptophan.

V: TRBV6-1; J: TRBJ2-7; CDR3: CASSPKIRAKVYEQYF
V: TRBV11-3; J: TRBJ2-7; CDR3: CASSLAGGQGRREQYF
V: TRBV27; J: TRBJ1-5; CDR3: CTSSSTGTEINQPQHF
V: TRBV28; J: TRBJ2-7; CDR3: CAFQGASYEQYF
V: TRBV20-1; J: TRBJ2-7; CDR3: CSAISGGQIEQYF
V: TRBV7-8; J: TRBJ1-6; CDR3: CASSTKLGNSPLHF
V: TRBV7-2; J: TRBJ2-1; CDR3: CASSLGWSSDEQFF
V: TRBV6-5; J: TRBJ2-5; CDR3: CASSYSGTDSQETQYF
V: TRBV7-9; J: TRBJ2-3; CDR3: CASSLAGGYTDTQYF
V: TRBV27; J: TRBJ2-3; CDR3: CATREYSTDTQYF
V: TRBV4-1; J: TRBJ2-1; CDR3: CASSQYTNGVFSNEQFF
V: TRBV7-2; J: TRBJ2-7; CDR3: CASSLAGSRYEQYF
V: TRBV7-8; J: TRBJ2-5; CDR3: CASSTPSGQETQYF
V: TRBV20-1; J: TRBJ2-3; CDR3: CSASWPIAGAFSDTQYF
V: TRBV19; J: TRBJ1-5; CDR3: CASKRDISLGNQPQHF
V: TRBV11-2; J: TRBJ2-1; CDR3: CASSLWGVGEQFF
V: TRBV29-1; J: TRBJ2-2; CDR3: CSVYKAANTGELFF
V: TRBV7-9; J: TRBJ2-7; CDR3: CASSPVGPYEQYF
V: TRBV6-1; J: TRBJ2-7; CDR3: CASSTGLAGLSEQYF
V: TRBV19; J: TRBJ2-3; CDR3: CASSIVGQRLQDTQYF
V: TRBV7-2; J: TRBJ2-7; CDR3: CASSLASGAGEQYF
V: TRBV7-3; J: TRBJ1-1; CDR3: CASSSDHRERAFF
V: TRBV18; J: TRBJ2-3; CDR3: CASSLLLAGGGTDTQYF
V: TRBV7-8; J: TRBJ2-3; CDR3: CASSTRRGSTDTQYF
V: TRBV6-2/TRBV6-3; J: TRBJ2-5; CDR3: CASSSRGGPGTQYF
V: TRBV7-9; J: TRBJ2-2; CDR3: CASSGDRSPNTGELFF
V: TRBV19; J: TRBJ2-7; CDR3: CASSRGDISREEQYF
V: TRBV12-3/TRBV12-4; J: TRBJ2-2; CDR3: CATDLRGNTGELFF
V: TRBV6-1; J: TRBJ1-1; CDR3: CASRAGRTGDTEAFF
V: TRBV6-1; J: TRBJ2-2; CDR3: CASSKGLAVNTGELFF
V: TRBV10-1; J: TRBJ2-5; CDR3: CASSMGQGQETQYF
V: TRBV7-9; J: TRBJ2-1; CDR3: CASSFNNEQFF
V: TRBV3-1; J: TRBJ1-1; CDR3: CASSPGTAAATEAFF
V: TRBV6-1; J: TRBJ2-5; CDR3: CAVSQRTGPRGGDQYF
V: TRBV29-1; J: TRBJ1-5; CDR3: CSVQTGANQPQHF
V: TRBV20-1; J: TRBJ2-1; CDR3: CSARPMPGQGATYNEQFF
V: TRBV28; J: TRBJ2-1; CDR3: CASSFPSGGGRTYNEQFF
V: TRBV20-1; J: TRBJ1-2; CDR3: CSARAGPANYGYTF
V: TRBV6-1; J: TRBJ2-2; CDR3: CASSAGPRQANTGELFF
V: TRBV20-1; J: TRBJ2-1; CDR3: CSASGLAVYNEQFF
V: TRBV10-3; J: TRBJ1-2; CDR3: CATGRDYGYTF
V: TRBV11-2; J: TRBJ2-3; CDR3: CASSSIRFPGNSTDTQYF
V: TRBV27; J: TRBJ2-3; CDR3: CASSSPSGSGTDTQYF